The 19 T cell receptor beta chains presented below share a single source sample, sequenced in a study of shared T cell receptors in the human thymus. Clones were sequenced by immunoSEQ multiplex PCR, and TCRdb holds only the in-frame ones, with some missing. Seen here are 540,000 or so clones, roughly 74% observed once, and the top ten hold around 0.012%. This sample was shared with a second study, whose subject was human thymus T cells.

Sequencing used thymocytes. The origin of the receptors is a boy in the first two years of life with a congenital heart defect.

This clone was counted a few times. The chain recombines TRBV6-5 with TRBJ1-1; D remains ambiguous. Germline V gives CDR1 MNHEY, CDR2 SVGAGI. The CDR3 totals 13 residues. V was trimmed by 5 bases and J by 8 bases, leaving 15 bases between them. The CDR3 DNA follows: TGTGCCAGCAGTCCCCCGCGGGGAAGAGAAGCTTTCTTT. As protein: CASSPPRGREAFF.

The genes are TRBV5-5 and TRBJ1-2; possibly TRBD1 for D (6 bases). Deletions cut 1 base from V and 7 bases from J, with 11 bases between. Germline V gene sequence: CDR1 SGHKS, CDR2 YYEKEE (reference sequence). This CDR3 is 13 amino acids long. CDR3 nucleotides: TGTGCCAGCAGCTTGTACAGGGACGGTGGCTACACCTTC. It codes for CASSLYRDGGYTF.

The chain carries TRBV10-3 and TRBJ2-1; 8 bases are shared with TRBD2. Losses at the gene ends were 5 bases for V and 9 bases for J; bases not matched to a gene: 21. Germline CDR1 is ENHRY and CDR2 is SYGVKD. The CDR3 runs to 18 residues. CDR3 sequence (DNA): TGTGCCATCAGTTCTACGAGCGGGAGAAAGAGTAGGTTGTGTGAGCAGTTCTTC. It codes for CAISSTSGRKSRLCEQFF.

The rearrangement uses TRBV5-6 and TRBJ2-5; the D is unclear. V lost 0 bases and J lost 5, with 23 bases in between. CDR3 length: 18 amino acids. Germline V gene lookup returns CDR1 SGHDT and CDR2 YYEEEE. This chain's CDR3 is CASSLARKPKHPRETQYF. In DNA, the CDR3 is TGTGCCAGCAGCTTGGCCAGGAAACCGAAGCACCCCAGGGAGACCCAGTACTTC.

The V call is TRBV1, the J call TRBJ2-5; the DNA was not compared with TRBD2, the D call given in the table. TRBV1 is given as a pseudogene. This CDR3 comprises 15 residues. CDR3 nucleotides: TGCACCAGCAGCCAACGGACTAGCGGGCACGAGACCCAGTACTTC. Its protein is CTSSQRTSGHETQYF.

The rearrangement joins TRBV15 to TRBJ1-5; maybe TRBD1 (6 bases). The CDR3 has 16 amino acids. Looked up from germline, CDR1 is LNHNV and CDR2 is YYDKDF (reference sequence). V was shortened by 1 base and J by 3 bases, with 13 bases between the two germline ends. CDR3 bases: TGTGCCACCAGCAGAGTAACCGGACAGCCCAATCAGCCCCAGCATTTT. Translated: CATSRVTGQPNQPQHF. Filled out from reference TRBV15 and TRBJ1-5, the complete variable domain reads DAMVIQNPRYQVTQFGKPVTLSCSQTLNHNVMYWYQQKSSQAPKLLFHYYDKDFNNEADTPDNFQSRRPNTSFCFLDIRSPGLGDTAMYLCATSRVTGQPNQPQHFGDGTRLSIL.

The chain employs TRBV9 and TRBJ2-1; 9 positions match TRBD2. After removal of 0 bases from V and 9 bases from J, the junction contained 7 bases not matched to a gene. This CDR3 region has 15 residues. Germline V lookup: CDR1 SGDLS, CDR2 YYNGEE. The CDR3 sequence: CASSVEAGREGEQFF. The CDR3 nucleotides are TGTGCCAGCAGCGTAGAGGCAGGGCGGGAGGGTGAGCAGTTCTTC.

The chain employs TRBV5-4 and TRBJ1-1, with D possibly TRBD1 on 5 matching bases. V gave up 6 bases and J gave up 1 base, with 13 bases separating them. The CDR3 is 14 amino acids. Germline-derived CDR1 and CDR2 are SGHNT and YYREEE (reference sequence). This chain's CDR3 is CASTGGAGNTEAFF. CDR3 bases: TGTGCCAGCACCGGGGGTGCGGGGAACACTGAAGCTTTCTTT. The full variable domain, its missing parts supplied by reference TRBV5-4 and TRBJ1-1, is ETGVTQSPTHLIKTRGQQVTLRCSSQSGHNTVSWYQQALGQGPQFIFQYYREEENGRGNFPPRFSGLQFPNYSSELNVNALELDDSALYLCASTGGAGNTEAFFGQGTRLTVV.

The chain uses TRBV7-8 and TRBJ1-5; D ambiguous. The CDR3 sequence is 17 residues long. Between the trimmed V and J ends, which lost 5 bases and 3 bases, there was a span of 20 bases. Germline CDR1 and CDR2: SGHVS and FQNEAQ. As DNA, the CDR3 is TGTGCCAGCAGCCTTCAACCGTCCGGGGTTTTCAATCAGCCCCAGCATTTT. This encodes CASSLQPSGVFNQPQHF.

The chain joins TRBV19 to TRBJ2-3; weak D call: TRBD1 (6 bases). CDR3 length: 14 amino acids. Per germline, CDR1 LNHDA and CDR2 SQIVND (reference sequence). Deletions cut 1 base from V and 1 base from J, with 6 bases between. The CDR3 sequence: CASSIAGGTDTQYF. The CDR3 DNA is TGTGCCAGTAGTATAGCAGGGGGCACAGATACGCAGTATTTT.

Here the CDR3 reads CASSFLPSGKSSYEQYF. CDR3 bases: TGTGCCAGCAGCTTTCTACCGAGCGGGAAGAGCTCCTACGAGCAGTACTTC. This chain joins TRBV5-5 and TRBJ2-7; TRBD2 matches 7 bases. There are 17 residues in the CDR3. Germline lookup yields CDR1 SGHKS and CDR2 YYEKEE (reference sequence). With V trimmed by 2 bases and J by 0 bases, 11 bases remained unmatched.

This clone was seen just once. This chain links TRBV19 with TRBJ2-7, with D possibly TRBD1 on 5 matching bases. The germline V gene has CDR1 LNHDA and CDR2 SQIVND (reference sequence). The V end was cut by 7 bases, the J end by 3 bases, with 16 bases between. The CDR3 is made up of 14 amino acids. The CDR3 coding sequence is TGTGCCAGTACCTCTAGGGGCCCCAGCTACGAGCAGTACTTC. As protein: CASTSRGPSYEQYF. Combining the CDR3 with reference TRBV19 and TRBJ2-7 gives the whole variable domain DGGITQSPKYLFRKEGQNVTLSCEQNLNHDAMYWYRQDPGQGLRLIYYSQIVNDFQKGDIAEGYSVSREKKESFPLTVTSAQKNPTAFYLCASTSRGPSYEQYFGPGTRLTVT.

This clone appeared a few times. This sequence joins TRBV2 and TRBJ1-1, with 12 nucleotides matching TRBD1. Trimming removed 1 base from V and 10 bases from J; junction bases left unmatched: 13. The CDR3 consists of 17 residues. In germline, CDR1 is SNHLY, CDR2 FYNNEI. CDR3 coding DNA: TGTGCCAGCAGTGAAGACGCCCCGGGACAGGGGGCTGTAGGAGCTTTCTTT. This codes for CASSEDAPGQGAVGAFF.

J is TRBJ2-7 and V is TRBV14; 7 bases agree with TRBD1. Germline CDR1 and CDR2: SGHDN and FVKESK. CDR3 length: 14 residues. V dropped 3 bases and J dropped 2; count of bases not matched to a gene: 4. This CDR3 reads CASSHRDSPYEQYF. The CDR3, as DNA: TGTGCCAGCAGCCACCGGGACAGCCCCTACGAGCAGTACTTC.

The CDR3 here is CASSLEGGWRVYEQYF. For the CDR3, the DNA is TGTGCCAGCAGTTTAGAGGGTGGGTGGAGGGTCTACGAGCAGTACTTC. The chain recombines TRBV27 with TRBJ2-7; tentatively, D is TRBD2 (6 bases). V was clipped by 2 bases and J by 3 bases, with 17 bases between them. Germline lookup yields CDR1 MNHEY and CDR2 SMNVEV (reference sequence). The CDR3 consists of 16 residues.

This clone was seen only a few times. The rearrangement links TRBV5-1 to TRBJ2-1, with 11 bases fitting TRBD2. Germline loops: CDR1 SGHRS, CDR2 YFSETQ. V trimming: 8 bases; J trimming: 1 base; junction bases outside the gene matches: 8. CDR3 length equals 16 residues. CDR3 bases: TGCGCCAGTGAGCCCTCTAGCGGGAGGTCCTACAATGAGCAGTTCTTC. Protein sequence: CASEPSSGRSYNEQFF.

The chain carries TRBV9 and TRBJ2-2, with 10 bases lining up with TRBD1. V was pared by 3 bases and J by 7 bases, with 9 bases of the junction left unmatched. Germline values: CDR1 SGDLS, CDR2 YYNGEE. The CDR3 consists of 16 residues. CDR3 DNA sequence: TGTGCCAGCAGCGCTTTGACAGGGGGCTCGGTCGGGGAGCTGTTTTTT. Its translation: CASSALTGGSVGELFF.

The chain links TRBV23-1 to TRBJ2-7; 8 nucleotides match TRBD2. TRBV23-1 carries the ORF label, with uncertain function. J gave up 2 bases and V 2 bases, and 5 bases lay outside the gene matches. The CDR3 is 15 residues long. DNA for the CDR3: TGCGCCAGCAGTCAAACTAGCGGTATACCCTACGAGCAGTACTTC. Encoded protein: CASSQTSGIPYEQYF.

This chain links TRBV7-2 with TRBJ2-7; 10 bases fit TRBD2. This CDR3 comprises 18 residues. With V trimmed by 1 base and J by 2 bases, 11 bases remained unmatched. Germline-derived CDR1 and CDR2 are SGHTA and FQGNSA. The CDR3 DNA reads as TGTGCCAGCAGCTTAGTTCGAGGTTCAGCGGGAGGGCCCTACGAGCAGTACTTC. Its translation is CASSLVRGSAGGPYEQYF.